This T cell receptor (beta chain) stems from a study of T cell changes during pregnancy in multiple sclerosis. This table comes from immunoSEQ multiplex PCR, and its TCRdb copy is limited to in-frame clones, with some not included. The sample lists 65,000 to 90,000 clones, around 94% occurring once. This CDR3 contains 13 residues. CDR1 is SGHTA and CDR2 is FQGNSA in the germline V gene. V was trimmed by 4 bases and J by 5 bases, leaving 11 bases between them. This specimen was peripheral blood, taken before pregnancy. V is TRBV7-2 and J is TRBJ1-2; D perhaps matches TRBD1 (6 bases). The sequence derives from a female donor with multiple sclerosis, enrolled in a pregnancy study. The CDR3 DNA reads as TGTGCCAGCAGCTCCAGGGGAAATTATGGCTACACCTTC. It encodes CASSSRGNYGYTF.